This T cell receptor (beta chain) originates from a study of blood T cell repertoires in COVID-19. Study at large: The origin of the acute and convalescent COVID-19 samples was the United States, Italy and Spain. Sample material is recorded as cDNA or gDNA derived from T cells, B-cell-depleted T cells, or PBMCs.

There are 15 residues in the CDR3. Germline loops: CDR1 SGHRS, CDR2 YFSETQ. Losses at the gene ends were 3 bases for V and 8 bases for J; bases not matched to a gene: 10. Authors' processing steps: Reference gene primer amplification in the assay estimated nucleated cell counts. Data came from immunoSEQ multiplex PCR; TCRdb stores just in-frame clones and leaves some out. V and J calls and clone size are copied from that table; D and trimming were computed from the DNA. The repertoire holds tens of thousands of clones, with around 79% as singletons. The material sequenced was peripheral blood. The clonotype originates from a human donor in a cohort sampled during active COVID-19. The chain combines TRBV5-1 with TRBJ2-1, with TRBD1 matching over 8 bases. CDR3 bases: TGCGCCAGCAGCTGGGGACAGGAGTCGGGCGATGAGCAGTTCTTC. Translated, it gives CASSWGQESGDEQFF.